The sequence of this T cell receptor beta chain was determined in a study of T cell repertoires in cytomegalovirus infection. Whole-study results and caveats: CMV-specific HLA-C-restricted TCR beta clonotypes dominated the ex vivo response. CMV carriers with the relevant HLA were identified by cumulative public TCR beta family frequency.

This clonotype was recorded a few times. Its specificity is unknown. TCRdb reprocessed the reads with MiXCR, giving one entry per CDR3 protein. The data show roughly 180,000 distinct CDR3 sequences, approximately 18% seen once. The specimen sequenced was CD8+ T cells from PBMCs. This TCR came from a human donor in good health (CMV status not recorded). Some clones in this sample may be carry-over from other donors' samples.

CDR3 nucleotides: TGCGCCAGCAGCCAAGTACCAGGCTATAGCAATCAGCCCCAGCATTTT. It codes for CASSQVPGYSNQPQHF. The chain joins TRBV4-3 to TRBJ1-5; D unresolved. CDR1 is LGHNA and CDR2 is YSLEER in the germline V gene. This CDR3 region has 16 residues. The V end was cut by 1 base, the J end by 0 bases, with 10 bases between.